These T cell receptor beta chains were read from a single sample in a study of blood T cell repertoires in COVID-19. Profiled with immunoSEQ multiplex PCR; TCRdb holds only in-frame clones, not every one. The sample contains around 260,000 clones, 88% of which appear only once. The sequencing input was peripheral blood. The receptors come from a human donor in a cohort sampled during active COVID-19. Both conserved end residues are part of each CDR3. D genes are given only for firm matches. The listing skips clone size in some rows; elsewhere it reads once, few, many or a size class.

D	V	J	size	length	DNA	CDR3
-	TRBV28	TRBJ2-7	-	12	TGTGCCAGCAGTCGGGTTACCTACGAGCAGTACTTC	CASSRVTYEQYF
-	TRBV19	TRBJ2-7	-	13	TGTGCCAGTAAAGTCACAGGGACCTACGAGCAGTACTTC	CASKVTGTYEQYF
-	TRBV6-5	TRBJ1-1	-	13	TGTGCCAGCATCGCCCCTACGAACACTGAAGCTTTCTTT	CASIAPTNTEAFF
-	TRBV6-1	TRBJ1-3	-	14	TGTGCCAGCAGTGAACAGGAACCTGGAAACACCATATATTTT	CASSEQEPGNTIYF
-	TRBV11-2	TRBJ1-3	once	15	TGTGCCAGCAGCCCCGGGGTTAACTCTGGAAACACCATATATTTT	CASSPGVNSGNTIYF
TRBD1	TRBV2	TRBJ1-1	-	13	TGTGCCAGCAGTGGATCCGGGACAGGGATAGCTTTCTTT	CASSGSGTGIAFF
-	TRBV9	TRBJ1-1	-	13	TGTGCCAGCAGCGTAGGTTTCATCACTGAAGCTTTCTTT	CASSVGFITEAFF
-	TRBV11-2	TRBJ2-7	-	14	TGTGCCAGCAGCGAGCGCGATGCTACCTACGAGCAGTACTTC	CASSERDATYEQYF
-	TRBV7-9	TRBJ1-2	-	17	TGTGCCAGCAGCTTTGGGGGGGCTTGGCAGGGAGTTTATGGCTACACCTTC	CASSFGGAWQGVYGYTF
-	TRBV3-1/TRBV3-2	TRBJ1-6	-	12	TGTGCCAGCAGCCAGAGCCGTCCACCCCTCCACTTT	CASSQSRPPLHF
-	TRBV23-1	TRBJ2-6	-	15	TGCGCCAGCCCCTTCCGGTCATCTGGGGCCAACGTCCTGACTTTC	CASPFRSSGANVLTF
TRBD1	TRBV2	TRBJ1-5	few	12	TGTGCCAGCCGGACAGGGGGACAGCCCCAGCATTTT	CASRTGGQPQHF
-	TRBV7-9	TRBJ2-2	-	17	TGTGCCAGCAGCTCCATGGCCGGCAGGGAGAACACCGGGGAGCTGTTTTTT	CASSSMAGRENTGELFF
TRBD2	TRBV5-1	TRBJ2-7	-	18	TGCGCCAGCAGCCTCAGGGCGGCTAGCGGGGGGCGAAACTACGAGCAGTACTTC	CASSLRAASGGRNYEQYF
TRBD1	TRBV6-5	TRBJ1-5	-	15	TGTGCCAGCAGTTACGCAGGGGGCGCCGGTCAGCCCCAGCATTTT	CASSYAGGAGQPQHF
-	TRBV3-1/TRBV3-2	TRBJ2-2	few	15	TGTGCCAGCAGCCAGTGGCTGCCGAACACCGGGGAGCTGTTTTTT	CASSQWLPNTGELFF
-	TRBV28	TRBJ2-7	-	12	TGTGCCAGCAGGGCTCAGGGGTACGAGCAGTACTTC	CASRAQGYEQYF
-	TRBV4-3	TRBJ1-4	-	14	TGCGCCAGCAGCCAAAGAACAGTTCGGGAAAAACTGTTTTTT	CASSQRTVREKLFF
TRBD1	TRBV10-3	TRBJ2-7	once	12	TGTGCCACCTCGGGACAGGGCTACGAGCAGTACTTC	CATSGQGYEQYF
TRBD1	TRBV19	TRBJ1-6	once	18	TGTGCCAGTACCCGGACCGGGACAGGGTGGGGCCCAAATTCACCCCTCCACTTT	CASTRTGTGWGPNSPLHF
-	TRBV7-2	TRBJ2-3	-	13	TGTGCCAGCAGCTCCTCCCCGAGAGATACGCAGTATTTT	CASSSSPRDTQYF
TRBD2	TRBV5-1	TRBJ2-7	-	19	TGCGCCAGCAGCTCACAGGATCCCCTAGCGGGAGGGCCGGGGTACGAGCAGTACTTC	CASSSQDPLAGGPGYEQYF
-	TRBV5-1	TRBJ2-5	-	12	TGCGCCAGCAGCCAAGCCCAAGAGACCCAGTACTTC	CASSQAQETQYF
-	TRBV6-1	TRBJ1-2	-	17	TGTGCCAGCAGTGAGGTCCCTCTTGTGCGGGGGGCGGACGGCTACACCTTC	CASSEVPLVRGADGYTF
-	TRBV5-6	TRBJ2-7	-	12	TGTGCCAGCAGCTTTAGACAGTACGAGCAGTACTTC	CASSFRQYEQYF
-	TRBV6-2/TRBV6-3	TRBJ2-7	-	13	TGTGCCAGCAGTTACGAAGAGGAGAGAGAGCAGTACTTC	CASSYEEEREQYF